Below are 18 T cell receptor beta chains sequenced from a single sample in a study of OX40 agonist ivuxolimab in advanced cancers. The method was immunoSEQ multiplex PCR; TCRdb's version includes in-frame clones alone and lacks a portion of them. The data contain some 20,000 clones, roughly 80% of them singletons. The sample was CD4+ or CD8+ T cells sorted from blood, taken in a trial of the OX40 agonist ivuxolimab. These receptors were taken from an adult with an advanced solid tumor such as melanoma, head and neck, liver or kidney cancer.

The rearrangement joins TRBV7-2 to TRBJ2-5, with 9 positions matching TRBD2. The CDR3 loop spans 15 amino acids. Looked up from germline, CDR1 is SGHTA and CDR2 is FQGNSA. V shed 5 bases, J shed 6 bases, and the junction held 10 bases outside the gene matches. The CDR3 coding sequence is TGTGCCAGCAGCCACGCGGGAGGGCCGGGGAAGACCCAGTACTTC. As protein: CASSHAGGPGKTQYF.

This clone was detected only a few times. The chain employs TRBV11-2 and TRBJ1-3; possible D gene TRBD1, 6 bases. Trimming pared 2 bases from V and 0 bases from J, leaving 14 bases between. This CDR3 region has 17 residues. CDR1 is SGHAT and CDR2 is FQNNGV in the germline V gene. DNA of the CDR3: TGTGCCAGCAGCTTAAGTGAGGCAGGGGTCTCTGGAAACACCATATATTTT. Translation: CASSLSEAGVSGNTIYF. The complete variable domain, with remaining parts taken from reference TRBV11-2 and TRBJ1-3, reads EAGVAQSPRYKIIEKRQSVAFWCNPISGHATLYWYQQILGQGPKLLIQFQNNGVVDDSQLPKDRFSAERLKGVDSTLKIQPAKLEDSAVYLCASSLSEAGVSGNTIYFGEGSWLTVV.

The chain has TRBV28 and TRBJ1-5; 7 nucleotides match TRBD1. This CDR3 spans 14 amino acids. J lost 7 bases, V lost 5 bases, and 8 bases had no gene match. The germline CDR1 and CDR2 sequences are MDHEN and SYDVKM. CDR3 residues: CASSPPDRYQPQHF. The CDR3 DNA reads as TGTGCCAGCAGTCCGCCGGACAGGTACCAGCCCCAGCATTTT.

The J gene is TRBJ2-7, the V gene TRBV7-9; 11 positions match TRBD2. This CDR3 has 15 amino acids. The ends lost 2 bases at V and 5 bases at J; junction bases unmatched: 5. The V gene's germline CDR1 is SEHNR and CDR2 FQNEAQ (reference sequence). The CDR3 DNA reads as TGTGCCAGCAGCTTACCCAAACTAGCGGGAGACGAGCAGTACTTC. This encodes CASSLPKLAGDEQYF.

V gene TRBV30 combines with J gene TRBJ1-5; D gene ambiguous. V dropped 0 bases and J dropped 6 bases, with 9 bases sitting between them. The CDR3 totals 13 residues. Germline V gives CDR1 GTSNPN, CDR2 SVGIG (reference sequence). CDR3 nucleotide sequence: TGTGCCTGGAGTGTCACAGACACTCAGCCCCAGCATTTT. Translation gives CAWSVTDTQPQHF.

V gene TRBV28 combines with J gene TRBJ1-2, with TRBD1 matching 9 bases. The CDR3 runs to 14 residues. Germline V gene sequence: CDR1 MDHEN, CDR2 SYDVKM. After removal of 7 bases from V and 7 bases from J, the junction contained 10 bases not matched to a gene. CDR3 region: CASNTGTGSLGYTF. The CDR3 nucleotides are TGTGCCAGCAACACCGGGACAGGGAGTCTTGGCTACACCTTC.

The sample holds one count of this clone. V is TRBV11-2 and J is TRBJ2-1; D perhaps matches TRBD2 (5 bases). Trimming cost V 5 bases and J 5 bases, with 16 bases left between them. The germline gives CDR1 SGHAT, CDR2 FQNNGV. The CDR3 contains 15 residues. This chain's CDR3 is CASSGGRAGHNEQFF. The CDR3 nucleotides read TGTGCCAGCAGCGGCGGGCGGGCGGGTCACAATGAGCAGTTCTTC.

The chain joins TRBV9 to TRBJ1-3; a possible D gene is TRBD1 (6 bases). This CDR3 has 15 amino acids. V was trimmed by 3 bases and J by 0 bases, leaving 10 bases between them. The V gene's germline CDR1 is SGDLS and CDR2 YYNGEE. CDR3 nucleotides: TGTGCCAGCAGCGCGAGCAGGGGCTCTGGAAACACCATATATTTT. Encoded protein: CASSASRGSGNTIYF.

This chain uses TRBV7-2 with TRBJ2-5; 9 bases agree with TRBD2. The CDR3 length is 15 residues. The V and J ends lost 4 bases and 5 bases, in that order; junction bases with no gene match: 8. The germline V gene encodes CDR1 SGHTA and CDR2 FQGNSA. The CDR3 spells CASSWRAGGWETQYF. The CDR3 coding sequence is TGTGCCAGCAGCTGGAGAGCGGGAGGTTGGGAGACCCAGTACTTC.

The rearrangement uses TRBV5-1 and TRBJ2-1; 7 positions match TRBD1. The length of the CDR3 is 14 residues. V was clipped by 3 bases and J by 6 bases; unmatched bases: 6. Germline-derived CDR1 and CDR2 are SGHRS and YFSETQ. CDR3 sequence (DNA): TGCGCCAGCAGCTATGGGACAGAGAGCAATGAGCAGTTCTTC. Translated: CASSYGTESNEQFF.

The chain joins TRBV15 to TRBJ2-1; a possible D gene is TRBD1 (5 bases). Deletions cut 3 bases from V and 6 bases from J, with 18 bases between. The germline V gene encodes CDR1 LNHNV and CDR2 YYDKDF (reference sequence). The CDR3 is 16 amino acids. The CDR3, as DNA: TGTGCCACCAGCAGGGGATCCGACAGTCGGTCCAATGAGCAGTTCTTC. Protein: CATSRGSDSRSNEQFF.

The chain carries TRBV5-1 and TRBJ2-3, with TRBD2 as a possible D gene (7 bases). The germline gives CDR1 SGHRS, CDR2 YFSETQ. The CDR3 is 16 residues long. The V end was cut by 4 bases, the J end by 1 base, with 16 bases between. For the CDR3, the DNA is TGCGCCAGCAGCGGGACGATCGGGGGGCGCACAGATACGCAGTATTTT. Translated, it gives CASSGTIGGRTDTQYF.

V usage is TRBV29-1 and J usage is TRBJ1-5; no reliable D call. The CDR3 runs to 14 residues. V lost 4 bases, J lost 1 base, and 11 bases lay in between. In germline, CDR1 is SQVTM, CDR2 ANQGSEA. The CDR3 sequence is CSVAGIGSNQPQHF. CDR3 nucleotides: TGCAGCGTTGCGGGGATAGGCAGCAATCAGCCCCAGCATTTT. The variable domain in full, completed from reference TRBV29-1 and TRBJ1-5, reads SAVISQKPSRDICQRGTSLTIQCQVDSQVTMMFWYRQQPGQSLTLIATANQGSEATYESGFVIDKFPISRPNLTFSTLTVSNMSPEDSSIYLCSVAGIGSNQPQHFGDGTRLSIL.

The rearrangement uses TRBV30 and TRBJ1-2; TRBD1 aligns across 9 bases. J lost 5 bases, V lost 5 bases, and 9 bases had no gene match. The CDR3 covers 14 residues. CDR1 GTSNPN and CDR2 SVGIG come from the germline V gene (reference sequence). CDR3 DNA: TGTGCCTGGTCCCGGATGGGACAGGGATATGGCTACACCTTC. Encoded protein: CAWSRMGQGYGYTF.

This chain connects TRBV5-6 to TRBJ2-2; no definite D call. Between the trimmed V and J ends, which lost 4 bases and 5 bases, there was a span of 9 bases. Germline V gene data show CDR1 as SGHDT and CDR2 as YYEEEE. This CDR3 has 13 amino acids. The CDR3 reads CASSPPKTGELFF. The CDR3 coding sequence is TGTGCCAGCAGCCCCCCAAAGACCGGGGAGCTGTTTTTT.

The rearrangement joins TRBV28 to TRBJ1-2, with unresolved D. The CDR3 sequence is 16 residues long. Germline-derived CDR1 and CDR2 are MDHEN and SYDVKM. V was pared by 2 bases and J by 8 bases, with 21 bases between. The CDR3 DNA reads as TGTGCCAGCAGTTTAAGTTTTCGGTCGAGCGGTATCGGCTACACCTTC. Its protein is CASSLSFRSSGIGYTF.

This chain connects TRBV4-1 to TRBJ2-7, with 11 positions matching TRBD2. Unmatched junction bases numbered 11, after V lost 0 bases and J lost 4 bases. The CDR3 runs 18 residues. Germline lookup yields CDR1 MGHRA and CDR2 YSYEKL. The CDR3 loop reads CASSQEPPRLAGSYEQYF. In nucleotides, the CDR3 is TGCGCCAGCAGCCAAGAACCCCCCAGACTAGCGGGAAGTTACGAGCAGTACTTC.

This rearrangement joins TRBV7-8 to TRBJ2-1; D is perhaps TRBD2 (6 bases). CDR3 length: 15 residues. V lost 2 bases and J 2 bases, leaving 10 bases between the germline ends. Germline CDR1 reads SGHVS; CDR2 reads FQNEAQ. The CDR3 here is CASSLLAVTYNEQFF. The CDR3 DNA follows: TGTGCCAGCAGCTTATTAGCGGTCACCTACAATGAGCAGTTCTTC. Full variable domain (outside the CDR3, taken from reference TRBV7-8 and TRBJ2-1): GAGVSQSPRYKVAKRGQDVALRCDPISGHVSLFWYQQALGQGPEFLTYFQNEAQLDKSGLPSDRFFAERPEGSVSTLKIQRTQQEDSAVYLCASSLLAVTYNEQFFGPGTRLTVL.